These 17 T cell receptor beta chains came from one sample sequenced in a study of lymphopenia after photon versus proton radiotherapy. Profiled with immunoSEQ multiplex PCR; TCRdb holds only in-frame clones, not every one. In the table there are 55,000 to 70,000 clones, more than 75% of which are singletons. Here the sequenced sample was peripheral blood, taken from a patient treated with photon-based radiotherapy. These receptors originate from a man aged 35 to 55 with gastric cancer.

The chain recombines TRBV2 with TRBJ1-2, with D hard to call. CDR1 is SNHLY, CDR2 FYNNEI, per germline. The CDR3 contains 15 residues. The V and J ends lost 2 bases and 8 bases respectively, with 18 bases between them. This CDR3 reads CASSEFSGQAGGYTF. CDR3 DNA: TGTGCCAGCAGTGAATTTTCTGGGCAGGCGGGCGGCTACACCTTC.

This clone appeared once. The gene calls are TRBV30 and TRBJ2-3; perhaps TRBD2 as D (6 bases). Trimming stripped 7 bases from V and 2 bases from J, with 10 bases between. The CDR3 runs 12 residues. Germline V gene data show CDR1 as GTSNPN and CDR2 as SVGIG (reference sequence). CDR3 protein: CAYRRVTDTQYF. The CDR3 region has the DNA TGTGCCTACAGGAGGGTCACAGATACGCAGTATTTT.

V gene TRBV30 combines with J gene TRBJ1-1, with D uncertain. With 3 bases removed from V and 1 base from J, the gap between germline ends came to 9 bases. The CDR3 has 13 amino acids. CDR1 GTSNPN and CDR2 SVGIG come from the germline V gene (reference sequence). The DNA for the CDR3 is TGTGCCTGGAGGGGGATGAAGAACACTGAAGCTTTCTTT. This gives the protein CAWRGMKNTEAFF.

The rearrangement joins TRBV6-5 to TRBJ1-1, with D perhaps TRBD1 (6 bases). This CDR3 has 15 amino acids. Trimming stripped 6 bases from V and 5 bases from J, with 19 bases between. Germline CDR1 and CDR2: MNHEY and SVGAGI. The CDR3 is CASSRGGSRGTEAFF. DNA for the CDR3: TGTGCCAGCAGCCGCGGGGGGTCAAGGGGGACTGAAGCTTTCTTT.

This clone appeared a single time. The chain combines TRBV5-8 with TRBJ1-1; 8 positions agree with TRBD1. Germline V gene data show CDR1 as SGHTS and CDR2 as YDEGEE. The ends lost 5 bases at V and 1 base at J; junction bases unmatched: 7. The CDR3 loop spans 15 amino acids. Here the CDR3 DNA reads TGTGCCAGCAGAAGGACAGGGACGGGGAACACTGAAGCTTTCTTT. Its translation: CASRRTGTGNTEAFF.

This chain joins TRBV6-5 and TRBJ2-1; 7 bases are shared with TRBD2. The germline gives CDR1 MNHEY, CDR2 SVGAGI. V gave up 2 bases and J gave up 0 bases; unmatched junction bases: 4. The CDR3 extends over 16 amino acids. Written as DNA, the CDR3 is TGTGCCAGCAGTTACCGAGCGGGGAGCTCCTACAATGAGCAGTTCTTC. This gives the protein CASSYRAGSSYNEQFF.

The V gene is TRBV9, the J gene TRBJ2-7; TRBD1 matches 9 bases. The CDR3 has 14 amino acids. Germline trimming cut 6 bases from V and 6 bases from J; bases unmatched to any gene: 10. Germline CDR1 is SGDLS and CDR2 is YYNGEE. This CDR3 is CASTEGTGNREQYF. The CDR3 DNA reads TGTGCCAGCACTGAAGGGACAGGGAACCGCGAGCAGTACTTC.

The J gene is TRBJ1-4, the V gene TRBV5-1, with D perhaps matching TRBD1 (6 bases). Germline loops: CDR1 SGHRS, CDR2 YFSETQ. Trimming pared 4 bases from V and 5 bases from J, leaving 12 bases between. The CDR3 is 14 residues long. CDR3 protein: CASSPGHQNEKLFF. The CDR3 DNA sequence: TGCGCCAGCAGCCCGGGACACCAAAATGAAAAACTGTTTTTT.

The CDR3 is CAWRGLPADTQYF. The CDR3 region has the DNA TGTGCCTGGAGGGGGCTGCCTGCGGATACGCAGTATTTT. The rearrangement links TRBV30 to TRBJ2-3; a possible D gene is TRBD1 (5 bases). Per germline, CDR1 GTSNPN and CDR2 SVGIG (reference sequence). Trimming cost V 3 bases and J 6 bases, with 13 bases left between them. This CDR3 has 13 amino acids.

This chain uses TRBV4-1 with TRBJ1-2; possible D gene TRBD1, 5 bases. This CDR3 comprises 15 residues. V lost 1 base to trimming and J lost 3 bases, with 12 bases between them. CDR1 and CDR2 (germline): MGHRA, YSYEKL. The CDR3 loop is CASSQATGGDYGYTF. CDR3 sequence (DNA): TGCGCCAGCAGCCAAGCAACAGGCGGTGACTATGGCTACACCTTC.

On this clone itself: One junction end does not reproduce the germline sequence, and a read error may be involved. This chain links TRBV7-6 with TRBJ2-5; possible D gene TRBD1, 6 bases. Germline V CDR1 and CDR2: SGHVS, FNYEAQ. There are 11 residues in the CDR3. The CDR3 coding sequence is TGTGCAAGCAGGGGACAAGAGACCCAGTACTTC. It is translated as CASRGQETQYF.

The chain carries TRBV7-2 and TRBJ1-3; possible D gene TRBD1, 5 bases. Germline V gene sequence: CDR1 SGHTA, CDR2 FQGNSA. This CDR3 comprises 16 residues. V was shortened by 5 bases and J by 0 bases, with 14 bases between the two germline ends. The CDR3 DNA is TGTGCCAGCAGCCCTCCGGGGCTAAACTCTGGAAACACCATATATTTT. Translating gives CASSPPGLNSGNTIYF.

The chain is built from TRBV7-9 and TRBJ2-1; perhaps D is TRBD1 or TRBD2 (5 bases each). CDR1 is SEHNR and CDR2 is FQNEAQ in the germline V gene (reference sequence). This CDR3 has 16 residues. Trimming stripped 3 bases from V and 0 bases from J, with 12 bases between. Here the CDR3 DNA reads TGTGCCAGCAGCTTGTCGGGGCTCCTCTCCTACAATGAGCAGTTCTTC. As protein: CASSLSGLLSYNEQFF.

For the CDR3, the DNA is TGTGCCAGCAGTCCCCCGGGACTCGCCGGGGAGCTGTTTTTT. This encodes CASSPPGLAGELFF. This rearrangement joins TRBV6-5 to TRBJ2-2; TRBD2 is a possible D gene (6 bases). The CDR3 consists of 14 residues. The V gene's germline CDR1 is MNHEY and CDR2 SVGAGI. The V gene lost 5 bases and the J gene lost 6 bases, with 13 bases spanning the gap.

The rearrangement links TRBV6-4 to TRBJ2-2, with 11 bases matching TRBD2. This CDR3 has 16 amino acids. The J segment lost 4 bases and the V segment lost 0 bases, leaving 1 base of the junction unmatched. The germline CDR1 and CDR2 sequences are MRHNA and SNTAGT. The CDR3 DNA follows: TGTGCCAGCAGTGACTCTAGCGGGGGGGCCACCGGGGAGCTGTTTTTT. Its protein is CASSDSSGGATGELFF.

This CDR3 reads CAISTGSMYNEQYF. CDR3 DNA sequence: TGTGCCATCAGCACAGGTTCCATGTACAACGAGCAGTACTTC. This rearrangement joins TRBV10-3 to TRBJ2-7; tentatively, D is TRBD1 (5 bases). CDR3 length equals 14 residues. V gave up 6 bases and J gave up 5 bases, with 17 bases separating them. In germline, CDR1 is ENHRY, CDR2 SYGVKD.

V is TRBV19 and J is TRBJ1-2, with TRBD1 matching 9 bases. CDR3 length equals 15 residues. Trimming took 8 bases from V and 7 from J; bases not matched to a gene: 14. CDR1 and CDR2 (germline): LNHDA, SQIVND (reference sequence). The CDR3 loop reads CASGRTGANPGGYTF. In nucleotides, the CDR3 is TGTGCCAGTGGACGGACAGGGGCGAACCCCGGTGGCTACACCTTC. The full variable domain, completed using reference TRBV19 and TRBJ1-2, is DGGITQSPKYLFRKEGQNVTLSCEQNLNHDAMYWYRQDPGQGLRLIYYSQIVNDFQKGDIAEGYSVSREKKESFPLTVTSAQKNPTAFYLCASGRTGANPGGYTFGSGTRLTVV.